The 25 T cell receptor beta chains reported below all come from one sample, sequenced in a study of CD4 T cells in relation to SARS-CoV-2 and coronaviruses (TCRdb year 2021). Library prep was done by the immunoSEQ multiplex PCR assay. TCRdb limited this immuneACCESS table to in-frame rearrangements with V and J called. A share of clones is missing; checked studies link under half to unresolved V genes, and the rest is unexplained. This sample comprises around 41,000 clones, nearly 85% of them detected only once. 1% to 1.5% of the sample lies in the top ten. The antigens these receptors bind are not known. Input material: naive CD4+ T cells from PBMCs, cultured in vitro. The label giving this sample's cell subset or site can be read as: naive CD4+ T cells isolated by negative enrichment. All receptors derive from an adult with COVID-19.

CDR3 in amino acids: CASSPSSFWDRAYTGELFF. DNA of the CDR3: TGCGCCAGCAGCCCAAGTTCTTTTTGGGACAGGGCCTACACCGGGGAGCTGTTTTTT. V and J are TRBV5-1 and TRBJ2-2; 9 nucleotides line up with TRBD1. V gave up 4 bases and J gave up 3 bases; unmatched junction bases: 16. The CDR3 is 19 residues long. Looked up from germline, CDR1 is SGHRS and CDR2 is YFSETQ.

V usage is TRBV4-3 and J usage is TRBJ2-7, with TRBD2 identical over 10 bases. Germline loops: CDR1 LGHNA, CDR2 YSLEER. The J segment lost 4 bases and the V segment lost 3 bases, leaving 3 bases of the junction unmatched. The CDR3 sequence is 14 residues long. CDR3 amino acids: CASSQELAGYEQYF. As DNA, the CDR3 is TGCGCCAGCAGCCAGGAACTAGCGGGGTACGAGCAGTACTTC.

The sample holds a few counts of this clone. At the DNA level, this CDR3 is encoded by other sequences in the same sample as well. This chain connects TRBV6-1 to TRBJ2-3; the match to TRBD1 covers 7 bases. Per the germline V gene, CDR1 is MNHNS and CDR2 is SASEGT. V shed 1 base and J 4 bases; nucleotides not matched to a gene: 5. This CDR3 region has 15 residues. The CDR3 DNA is TGTGCCAGCAGTGAAGAGGCAGGGGGACCAGATACGCAGTATTTT. Amino acids: CASSEEAGGPDTQYF.

The rearrangement joins TRBV5-1 to TRBJ2-2; TRBD2 is a possible D gene (5 bases). The germline gives CDR1 SGHRS, CDR2 YFSETQ. CDR3 size: 18 residues. V shed 4 bases and J shed 3 bases, with 22 bases lying between them. CDR3 loop: CASSRSGLGVRDTGELFF. The CDR3 DNA sequence: TGCGCCAGCAGCCGTTCCGGCTTGGGAGTAAGGGACACCGGGGAGCTGTTTTTT. Combining the CDR3 with reference TRBV5-1 and TRBJ2-2 gives the whole variable domain KAGVTQTPRYLIKTRGQQVTLSCSPISGHRSVSWYQQTPGQGLQFLFEYFSETQRNKGNFPGRFSGRQFSNSRSEMNVSTLELGDSALYLCASSRSGLGVRDTGELFFGEGSRLTVL.

The chain links TRBV28 to TRBJ2-7; 8 bases match TRBD2. Germline V gene sequence: CDR1 MDHEN, CDR2 SYDVKM. The CDR3 has 18 residues. The J segment lost 4 bases and the V segment lost 4 bases, leaving 18 bases of the junction unmatched. DNA for the CDR3: TGTGCCAGCAGTTCAACTCACGGAATGTTGGTAGCGGGATACGAGCAGTACTTC. It codes for CASSSTHGMLVAGYEQYF.

This clone was seen once. In the same sample, other DNA sequences code for this CDR3. The chain joins TRBV6-5 to TRBJ2-1, with 14 bases identical to TRBD2. This CDR3 region has 15 residues. Germline CDR1 reads MNHEY; CDR2 reads SVGAGI. With 4 bases clipped from V and 7 bases from J, the junction kept 3 bases outside the gene matches. The CDR3 reads CASSSGLAGVNEQFF. For the CDR3, the DNA is TGTGCCAGCAGTTCGGGACTAGCGGGAGTGAATGAGCAGTTCTTC.

The rearrangement joins TRBV5-4 to TRBJ2-7; TRBD2 might be the D (6 bases). V was clipped by 4 bases and J by 0 bases, with 17 bases between them. The CDR3 is 16 residues long. Per germline, CDR1 SGHNT and CDR2 YYREEE (reference sequence). DNA for the CDR3: TGTGCCAGCAGCCGAGCGTCTAGCGTGAGCTCCTACGAGCAGTACTTC. Protein sequence: CASSRASSVSSYEQYF.

This chain uses TRBV24-1 with TRBJ2-1; 10 bases map to TRBD1. Losses at the gene ends were 4 bases for V and 6 bases for J; bases not matched to a gene: 5. Germline loops: CDR1 KGHDR, CDR2 SFDVKD. This CDR3 contains 15 residues. The CDR3 nucleotides read TGTGCCACCAGTGAGTCCGGGACAGGGGTCAATGAGCAGTTCTTC. Its protein is CATSESGTGVNEQFF.

The gene calls are TRBV19 and TRBJ2-1; TRBD2 aligns across 8 bases. CDR1 and CDR2 (germline): LNHDA, SQIVND (reference sequence). This CDR3 comprises 17 residues. The V gene end was trimmed by 3 bases and the J gene end by 1 base; junction bases not matched to a gene: 8. CDR3 bases: TGTGCCAGTAGTATGGAGAGCGGGAGTATTTCCTACAATGAGCAGTTCTTC. Translation: CASSMESGSISYNEQFF. The complete variable domain, with remaining parts taken from reference TRBV19 and TRBJ2-1, reads DGGITQSPKYLFRKEGQNVTLSCEQNLNHDAMYWYRQDPGQGLRLIYYSQIVNDFQKGDIAEGYSVSREKKESFPLTVTSAQKNPTAFYLCASSMESGSISYNEQFFGPGTRLTVL.

The V call is TRBV27, the J call TRBJ2-1; 7 nucleotides line up with TRBD1. CDR3 size: 13 residues. The V and J ends lost 5 bases and 3 bases, in that order; junction bases with no gene match: 1. Per the germline V gene, CDR1 is MNHEY and CDR2 is SMNVEV (reference sequence). The CDR3 bases are TGTGCCAGCAGTCGGACAGGCTACAATGAGCAGTTCTTC. The encoded protein is CASSRTGYNEQFF.

V gene TRBV14 combines with J gene TRBJ2-1; 7 positions agree with TRBD2. Germline CDR1 reads SGHDN; CDR2 reads FVKESK. V lost 2 bases, J lost 7 bases, and 5 bases stayed unmatched. This CDR3 has 14 residues. The CDR3 bases are TGTGCCAGCAGCCAATGGGAGGGAGGAAATGAGCAGTTCTTC. Its protein product is CASSQWEGGNEQFF.

The rearrangement uses TRBV14 and TRBJ1-6; D unresolved. The CDR3 loop spans 13 amino acids. V was cut by 1 base and J by 6 bases, with 4 bases left in between. Germline values: CDR1 SGHDN, CDR2 FVKESK. CDR3 loop: CASSQVTNSPLHF. The CDR3 nucleotides are TGTGCCAGCAGCCAAGTAACTAATTCACCCCTCCACTTT.

The chain carries TRBV5-1 and TRBJ2-1; 10 nucleotides agree with TRBD1. V lost 3 bases, J lost 6 bases, and 6 bases stayed unmatched. CDR1 is SGHRS and CDR2 is YFSETQ in the germline V gene. The CDR3 extends over 15 amino acids. This CDR3 is CASSSPGQGLNEQFF. For the CDR3, the DNA is TGCGCCAGCAGCTCACCGGGACAGGGGCTCAATGAGCAGTTCTTC.

This clone was seen a handful of times. This chain links TRBV7-9 with TRBJ1-2; D is unclear. Germline loops: CDR1 SEHNR, CDR2 FQNEAQ (reference sequence). This CDR3 spans 12 amino acids. The V gene lost 5 bases and the J gene lost 8 bases, with 12 bases spanning the gap. The CDR3 loop is CASSPELPGYTF. CDR3 DNA: TGTGCCAGCAGCCCCGAGCTACCCGGCTACACCTTC.

V and J are TRBV2 and TRBJ1-5; tentative D call: TRBD1 (6 bases). V lost 4 bases and J 0 bases, leaving 7 bases between the germline ends. In germline, CDR1 is SNHLY, CDR2 FYNNEI. The CDR3 is 14 amino acids. CDR3 coding DNA: TGTGCCAGCAGTGGGACAGATAGCAATCAGCCCCAGCATTTT. This sequence encodes CASSGTDSNQPQHF.

The chain couples TRBV9 to TRBJ1-3; 7 bases match TRBD1. The germline CDR1 and CDR2 sequences are SGDLS and YYNGEE. The CDR3 contains 14 residues. The V and J ends lost 2 bases and 3 bases, in that order; junction bases with no gene match: 2. CDR3 bases: TGTGCCAGCAGCGTTACAGGGGTTGGAAACACCATATATTTT. Protein sequence: CASSVTGVGNTIYF.

The V call is TRBV2, the J call TRBJ2-1, with TRBD2 matching 7 bases. The J segment lost 2 bases and the V segment lost 8 bases, leaving 9 bases of the junction unmatched. CDR1 and CDR2 from the germline V gene are SNHLY and FYNNEI. The CDR3 has 15 amino acids. Here the CDR3 reads CASSASGSAYNEQFF. CDR3 DNA sequence: TGTGCCAGCTCGGCTAGCGGATCCGCCTACAATGAGCAGTTCTTC.

The rearrangement links TRBV15 to TRBJ1-5, with no clear D. Germline CDR1 reads LNHNV; CDR2 reads YYDKDF (reference sequence). The V end lost 2 bases, the J end lost 7 bases, and 9 bases lay between the germline ends. There are 13 residues in the CDR3. CDR3 residues: CATSRRTEQPQHF. CDR3 coding DNA: TGTGCCACCAGCAGACGTACGGAGCAGCCCCAGCATTTT.

V usage is TRBV7-2 and J usage is TRBJ2-3; D unresolved. The CDR3 extends over 14 amino acids. V was clipped by 1 base and J by 4 bases, with 9 bases between them. In germline, CDR1 is SGHTA, CDR2 FQGNSA. Here the CDR3 reads CASSLGLVPDTQYF. For the CDR3, the DNA is TGTGCCAGCAGCTTAGGGCTAGTCCCAGATACGCAGTATTTT.

The chain joins TRBV2 to TRBJ2-5; 9 nucleotides align to TRBD2. V trimming: 6 bases; J trimming: 1 base; junction bases outside the gene matches: 6. The CDR3 extends over 15 amino acids. Germline CDR1 is SNHLY and CDR2 is FYNNEI. The CDR3 sequence: CASRPLAGPQETQYF. Here the CDR3 DNA reads TGTGCCAGCAGGCCTCTAGCGGGGCCCCAAGAGACCCAGTACTTC.

The chain recombines TRBV28 with TRBJ2-1; no definite D call. Deletions cut 10 bases from V and 7 bases from J, with 14 bases between. The V gene's germline CDR1 is MDHEN and CDR2 SYDVKM. This CDR3 has 12 amino acids. Written as DNA, the CDR3 is TGTGCCACCATTTCGGGTTTGAATGAGCAGTTCTTC. It encodes CATISGLNEQFF.

The chain couples TRBV7-2 to TRBJ2-7; 13 nucleotides agree with TRBD2. V shed 5 bases, J shed 4 bases, and the junction held 5 bases outside the gene matches. This CDR3 region has 15 residues. Per the germline V gene, CDR1 is SGHTA and CDR2 is FQGNSA. The CDR3 spells CASSPLAGGPYEQYF. The CDR3 coding sequence is TGTGCCAGCAGCCCACTAGCGGGAGGGCCTTACGAGCAGTACTTC.

This clone appeared a single time. This sequence joins TRBV5-1 and TRBJ2-7; D remains ambiguous. Germline assignment: CDR1 SGHRS and CDR2 YFSETQ. The V gene lost 2 bases and the J gene lost 0 bases, with 6 bases spanning the gap. This CDR3 spans 13 amino acids. In DNA, the CDR3 is TGCGCCAGCAGCTTAGAGATCTCCTACGAGCAGTACTTC. Encoded protein: CASSLEISYEQYF.

This chain joins TRBV30 and TRBJ2-7; a weak D match, TRBD1 (6 bases). Germline V gives CDR1 GTSNPN, CDR2 SVGIG (reference sequence). V lost 2 bases to trimming and J lost 3 bases, with 14 bases between them. The CDR3 spans 14 residues. The CDR3 spells CAWSYRGGFYEQYF. In DNA, the CDR3 is TGTGCCTGGAGTTACAGAGGGGGTTTCTACGAGCAGTACTTC.

This CDR3 is CASSLSDGLAGELFF. The CDR3 DNA reads as TGTGCCAGCTCACTATCGGACGGATTGGCCGGGGAGCTGTTTTTT. The V and J genes are TRBV18 and TRBJ2-2; D not certain. Germline CDR1 and CDR2: KGHSH and LQKENI. CDR3 size: 15 residues. Trimming shortened V by 4 bases and J by 6 bases, and 15 bases separated the two germline ends.